What follows describes a single TCR beta chain. Its antigen is as yet unknown. Germline V gene sequence: CDR1 LNHDA, CDR2 SQIVND (reference sequence). The ends lost 6 bases at V and 9 bases at J; junction bases unmatched: 8. This CDR3 spans 14 amino acids. The repertoire was sequenced with immunoSEQ multiplex PCR; TCRdb's copy has only in-frame clones and lacks some. The sample lists around 1,600 clones; 82% were seen once. This sample is drawn from a study of chemoradiotherapy in HPV16-positive cancers. Study background: Candidate HPV-specific T-cell clones and common TCR motifs came from functional assays in a couple of HPV16-positive patients. Whole-study results and caveats: Candidate HPV-specific clones and E7-related TCR motifs grew in tumor during treatment. The functional HPV-specific definition rests on just a couple of HPV16-positive patients.

The clonotype originates from a human donor with HPV-associated anogenital cancer. Source: tumor tissue, taken from a patient who underwent chemoradiotherapy. The V gene is TRBV19, the J gene TRBJ2-1; TRBD1 aligns across 10 bases. DNA of the CDR3: TGTGCCAGTAGCCCCGGGACAGGGGTCGGTGAGCAGTTCTTC. Its translation is CASSPGTGVGEQFF.